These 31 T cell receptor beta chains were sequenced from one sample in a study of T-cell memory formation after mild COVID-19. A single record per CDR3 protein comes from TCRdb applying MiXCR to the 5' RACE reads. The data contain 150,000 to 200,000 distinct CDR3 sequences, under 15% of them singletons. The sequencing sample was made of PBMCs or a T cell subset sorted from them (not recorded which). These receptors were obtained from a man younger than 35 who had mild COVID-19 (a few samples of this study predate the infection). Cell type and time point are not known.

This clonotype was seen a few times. The CDR3 sequence is CASSPRTGAKETQYF. The CDR3 nucleotides are TGTGCCAGCAGCCCCCGGACAGGGGCCAAAGAGACCCAGTACTTC. The gene calls are TRBV14 and TRBJ2-5; 9 positions agree with TRBD1. Germline CDR1 SGHDN, CDR2 FVKESK. This CDR3 has 15 amino acids. Germline trimming cut 4 bases from V and 3 bases from J; bases unmatched to any gene: 6.

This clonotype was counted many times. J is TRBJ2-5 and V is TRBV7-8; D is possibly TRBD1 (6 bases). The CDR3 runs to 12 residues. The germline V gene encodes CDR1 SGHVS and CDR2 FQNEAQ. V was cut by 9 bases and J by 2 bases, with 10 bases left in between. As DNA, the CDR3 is TGTGCCAGTTCCCAGGGGCAAGAGACCCAGTACTTC. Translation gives CASSQGQETQYF.

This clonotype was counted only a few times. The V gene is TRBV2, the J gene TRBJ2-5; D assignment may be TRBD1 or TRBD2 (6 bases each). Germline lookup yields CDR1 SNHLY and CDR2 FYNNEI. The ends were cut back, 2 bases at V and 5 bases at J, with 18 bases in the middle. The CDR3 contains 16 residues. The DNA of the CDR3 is TGTGCCAGCAGTGAAATCCCCGGGGGCGCAGGGGAGACCCAGTACTTC. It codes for CASSEIPGGAGETQYF.

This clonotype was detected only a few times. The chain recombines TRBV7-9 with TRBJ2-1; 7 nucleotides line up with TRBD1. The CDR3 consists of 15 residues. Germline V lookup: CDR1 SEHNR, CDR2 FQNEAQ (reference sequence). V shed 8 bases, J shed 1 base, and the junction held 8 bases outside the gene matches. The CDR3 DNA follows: TGTGCCAGCTCCGAGAGGGGGCGATCCTACAATGAGCAGTTCTTC. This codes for CASSERGRSYNEQFF.

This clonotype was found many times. The CDR3 nucleotides read TGCAGTGCAGCGGCCACAGATACGCAGTATTTT. It encodes CSAAATDTQYF. The chain recombines TRBV20-1 with TRBJ2-3; D perhaps matches TRBD2 (5 bases). V was pared by 6 bases and J by 2 bases, with 6 bases between. CDR1 is DFQATT and CDR2 is SNEGSKA in the germline V gene (reference sequence). The CDR3 has 11 amino acids.

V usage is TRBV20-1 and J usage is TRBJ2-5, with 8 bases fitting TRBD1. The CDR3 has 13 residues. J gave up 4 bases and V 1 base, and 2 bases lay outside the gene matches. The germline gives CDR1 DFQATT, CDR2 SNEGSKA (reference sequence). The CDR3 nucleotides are TGCAGTGCTAGAGCAGGACAGGGAGAGACCCAGTACTTC. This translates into CSARAGQGETQYF.

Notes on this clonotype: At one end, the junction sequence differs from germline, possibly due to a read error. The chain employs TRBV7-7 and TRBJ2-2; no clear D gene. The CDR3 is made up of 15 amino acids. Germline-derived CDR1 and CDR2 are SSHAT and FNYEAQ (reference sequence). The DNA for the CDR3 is TGTGCTAGCAGCCTGGACGGAACGAACACCGGGGAGCTGTTTTTT. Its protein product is CASSLDGTNTGELFF.

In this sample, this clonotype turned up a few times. The CDR3: CASKLGETQYF. For the CDR3, the DNA is TGTGCCAGCAAGCTTGGGGAGACCCAGTACTTC. The V gene is TRBV5-6, the J gene TRBJ2-5, with D hard to call. The germline V gene encodes CDR1 SGHDT and CDR2 YYEEEE. V was shortened by 6 bases and J by 5 bases, with 8 bases between the two germline ends. This CDR3 comprises 11 residues.

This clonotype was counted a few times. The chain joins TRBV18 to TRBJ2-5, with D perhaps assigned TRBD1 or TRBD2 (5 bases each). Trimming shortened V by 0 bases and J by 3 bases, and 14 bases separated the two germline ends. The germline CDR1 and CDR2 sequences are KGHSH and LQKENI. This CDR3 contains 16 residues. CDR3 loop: CASSPPGPRGEETQYF. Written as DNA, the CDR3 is TGTGCCAGCTCACCACCGGGGCCTCGGGGCGAAGAGACCCAGTACTTC.

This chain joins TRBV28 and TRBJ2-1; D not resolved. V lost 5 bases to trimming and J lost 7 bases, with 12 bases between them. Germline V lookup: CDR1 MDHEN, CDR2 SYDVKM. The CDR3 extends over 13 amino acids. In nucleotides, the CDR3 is TGTGCCAGCAGTACCCCCGCCCGAAATGAGCAGTTCTTC. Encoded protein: CASSTPARNEQFF.

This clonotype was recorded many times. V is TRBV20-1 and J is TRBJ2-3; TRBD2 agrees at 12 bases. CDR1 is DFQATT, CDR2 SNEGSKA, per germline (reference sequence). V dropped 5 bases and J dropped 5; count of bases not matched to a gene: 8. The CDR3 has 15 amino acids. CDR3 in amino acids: CSAPPSSGGGDTQYF. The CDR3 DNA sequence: TGCAGTGCTCCCCCTTCTAGCGGGGGGGGAGATACGCAGTATTTT.

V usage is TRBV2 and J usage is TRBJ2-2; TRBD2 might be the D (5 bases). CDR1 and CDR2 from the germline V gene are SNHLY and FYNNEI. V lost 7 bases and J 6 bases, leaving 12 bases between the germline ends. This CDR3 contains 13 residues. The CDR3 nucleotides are TGTGCCAGCACCCAGGAGAGGGCCGGGGAGCTGTTTTTT. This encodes CASTQERAGELFF.

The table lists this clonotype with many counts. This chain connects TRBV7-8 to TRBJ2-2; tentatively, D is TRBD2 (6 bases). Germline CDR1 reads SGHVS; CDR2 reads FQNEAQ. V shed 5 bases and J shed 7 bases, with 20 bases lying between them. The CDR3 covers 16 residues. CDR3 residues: CASSPIRRGRSGELFF. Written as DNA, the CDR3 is TGTGCCAGCAGCCCTATAAGGAGGGGAAGGAGCGGGGAGCTGTTTTTT.

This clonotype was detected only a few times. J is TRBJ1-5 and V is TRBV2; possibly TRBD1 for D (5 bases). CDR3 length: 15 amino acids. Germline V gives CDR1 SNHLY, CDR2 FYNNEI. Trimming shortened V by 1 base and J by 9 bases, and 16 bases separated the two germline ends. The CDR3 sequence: CASSEVQVGSAPQHF. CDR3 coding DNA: TGTGCCAGCAGTGAAGTACAGGTGGGTTCTGCGCCCCAGCATTTT.

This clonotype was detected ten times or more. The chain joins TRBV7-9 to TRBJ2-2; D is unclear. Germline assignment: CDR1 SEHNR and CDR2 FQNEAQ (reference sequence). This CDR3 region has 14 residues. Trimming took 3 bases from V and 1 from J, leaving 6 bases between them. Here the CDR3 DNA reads TGTGCCAGCAGCTTGAGTCAGAACACCGGGGAGCTGTTTTTT. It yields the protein CASSLSQNTGELFF. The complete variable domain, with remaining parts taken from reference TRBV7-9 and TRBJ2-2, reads DTGVSQNPRHKITKRGQNVTFRCDPISEHNRLYWYRQTLGQGPEFLTYFQNEAQLEKSRLLSDRFSAERPKGSFSTLEIQRTEQGDSAMYLCASSLSQNTGELFFGEGSRLTVL.

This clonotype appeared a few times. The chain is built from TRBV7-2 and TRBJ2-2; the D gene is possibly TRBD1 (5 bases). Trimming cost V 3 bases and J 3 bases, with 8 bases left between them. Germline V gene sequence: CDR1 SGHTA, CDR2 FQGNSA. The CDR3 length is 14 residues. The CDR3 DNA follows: TGTGCCAGCAGCTTTGTGGGGCACACCGGGGAGCTGTTTTTT. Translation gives CASSFVGHTGELFF.

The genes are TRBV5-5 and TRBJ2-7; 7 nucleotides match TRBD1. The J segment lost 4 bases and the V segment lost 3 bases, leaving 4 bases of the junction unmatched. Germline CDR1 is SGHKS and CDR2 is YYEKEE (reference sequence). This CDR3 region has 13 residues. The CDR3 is CASSSGTVYEQYV. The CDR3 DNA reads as TGTGCCAGCAGCTCCGGGACAGTGTACGAGCAGTACGTC.

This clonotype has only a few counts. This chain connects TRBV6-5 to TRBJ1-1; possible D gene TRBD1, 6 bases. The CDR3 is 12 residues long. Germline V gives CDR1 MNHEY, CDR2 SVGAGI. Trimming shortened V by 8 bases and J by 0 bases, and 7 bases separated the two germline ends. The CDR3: CASGQMNTEAFF. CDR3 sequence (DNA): TGTGCCAGCGGACAGATGAACACTGAAGCTTTCTTT.

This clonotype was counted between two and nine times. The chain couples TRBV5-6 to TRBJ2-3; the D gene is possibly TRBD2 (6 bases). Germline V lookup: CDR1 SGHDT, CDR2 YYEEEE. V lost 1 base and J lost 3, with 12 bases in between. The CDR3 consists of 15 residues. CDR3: CASSLRREVTDTQYF. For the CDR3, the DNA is TGTGCCAGCAGCTTGAGGAGGGAGGTTACAGATACGCAGTATTTT. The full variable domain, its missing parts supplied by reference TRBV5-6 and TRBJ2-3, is DAGVTQSPTHLIKTRGQQVTLRCSPKSGHDTVSWYQQALGQGPQFIFQYYEEEERQRGNFPDRFSGHQFPNYSSELNVNALLLGDSALYLCASSLRREVTDTQYFGPGTRLTVL.

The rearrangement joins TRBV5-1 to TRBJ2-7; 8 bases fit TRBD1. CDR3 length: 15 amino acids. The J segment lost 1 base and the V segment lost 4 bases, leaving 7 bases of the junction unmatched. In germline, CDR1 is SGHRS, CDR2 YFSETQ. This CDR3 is CASSPGQARSYEQYF. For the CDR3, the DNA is TGCGCCAGCAGCCCGGGACAGGCCAGATCCTACGAGCAGTACTTC.

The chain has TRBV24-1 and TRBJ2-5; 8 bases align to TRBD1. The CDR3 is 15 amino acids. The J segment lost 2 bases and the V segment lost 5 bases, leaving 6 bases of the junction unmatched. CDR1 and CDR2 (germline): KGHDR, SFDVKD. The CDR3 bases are TGTGCCACCAGTGCCAATGGACAGGGACAAGAGACCCAGTACTTC. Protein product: CATSANGQGQETQYF.

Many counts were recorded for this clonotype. CDR3 loop: CATSRDQETQYF. The CDR3 DNA sequence: TGTGCCACCAGCAGAGATCAGGAGACCCAGTACTTC. The gene calls are TRBV15 and TRBJ2-5; D gene unclear. The CDR3 is 12 amino acids. CDR1 is LNHNV, CDR2 YYDKDF, per germline (reference sequence). Between the trimmed V and J ends, which lost 0 bases and 5 bases, there was a span of 4 bases.

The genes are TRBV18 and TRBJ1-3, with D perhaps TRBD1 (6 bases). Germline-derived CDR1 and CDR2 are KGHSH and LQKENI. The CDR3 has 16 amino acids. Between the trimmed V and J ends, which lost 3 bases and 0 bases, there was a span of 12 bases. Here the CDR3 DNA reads TGTGCCAGCTCACCGGGACAATCCTTCTCTGGAAACACCATATATTTT. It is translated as CASSPGQSFSGNTIYF. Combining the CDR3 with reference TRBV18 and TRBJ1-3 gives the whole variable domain NAGVMQNPRHLVRRRGQEARLRCSPMKGHSHVYWYRQLPEEGLKFMVYLQKENIIDESGMPKERFSAEFPKEGPSILRIQQVVRGDSAAYFCASSPGQSFSGNTIYFGEGSWLTVV.

The CDR3 nucleotides are TGTGCCAGCTCCCCCAGCGGGGGGGACGGAGAGACCCAGTACTTC. Translated, it gives CASSPSGGDGETQYF. The chain joins TRBV18 to TRBJ2-5, with TRBD2 matching over 10 bases. CDR3 size: 15 residues. Germline V gene sequence: CDR1 KGHSH, CDR2 LQKENI. V lost 6 bases, J lost 4 bases, and 8 bases stayed unmatched. The whole variable domain, remainder taken from reference TRBV18 and TRBJ2-5, is NAGVMQNPRHLVRRRGQEARLRCSPMKGHSHVYWYRQLPEEGLKFMVYLQKENIIDESGMPKERFSAEFPKEGPSILRIQQVVRGDSAAYFCASSPSGGDGETQYFGPGTRLLVL.

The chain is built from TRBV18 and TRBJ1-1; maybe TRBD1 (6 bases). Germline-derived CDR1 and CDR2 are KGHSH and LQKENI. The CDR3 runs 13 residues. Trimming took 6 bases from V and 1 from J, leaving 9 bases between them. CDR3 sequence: CASSGAGNTEAFF. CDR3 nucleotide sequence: TGTGCCAGCTCGGGGGCAGGGAACACTGAAGCTTTCTTT.

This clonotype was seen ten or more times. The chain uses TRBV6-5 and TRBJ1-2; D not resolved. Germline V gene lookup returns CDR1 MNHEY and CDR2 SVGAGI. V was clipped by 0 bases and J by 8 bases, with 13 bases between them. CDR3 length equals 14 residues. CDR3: CASSYSGLTGGYTF. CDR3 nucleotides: TGTGCCAGCAGTTACTCCGGCTTAACTGGGGGCTACACCTTC.

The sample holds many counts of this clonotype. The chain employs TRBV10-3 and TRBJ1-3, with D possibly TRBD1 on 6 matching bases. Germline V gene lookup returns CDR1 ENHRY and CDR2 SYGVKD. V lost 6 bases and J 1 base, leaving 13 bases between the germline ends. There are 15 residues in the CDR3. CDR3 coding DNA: TGTGCCATCAGACTCGGGGGGCGGTCTGGAAACACCATATATTTT. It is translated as CAIRLGGRSGNTIYF.

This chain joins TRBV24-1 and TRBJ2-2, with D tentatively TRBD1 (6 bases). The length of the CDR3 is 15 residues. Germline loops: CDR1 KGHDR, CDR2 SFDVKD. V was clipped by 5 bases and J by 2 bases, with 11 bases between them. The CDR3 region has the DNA TGTGCCACCAGTGGTCCTGGGACAAACACCGGGGAGCTGTTTTTT. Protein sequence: CATSGPGTNTGELFF.

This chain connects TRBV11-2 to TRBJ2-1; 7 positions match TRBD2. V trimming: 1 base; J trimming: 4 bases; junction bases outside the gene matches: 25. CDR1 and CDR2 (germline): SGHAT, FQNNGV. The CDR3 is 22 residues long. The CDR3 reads CASSLGFKRWTSGPPEYNEQFF. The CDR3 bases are TGTGCCAGCAGCTTAGGCTTTAAGAGGTGGACTAGTGGCCCCCCGGAATACAATGAGCAGTTCTTC. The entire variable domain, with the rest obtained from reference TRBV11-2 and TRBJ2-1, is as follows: EAGVAQSPRYKIIEKRQSVAFWCNPISGHATLYWYQQILGQGPKLLIQFQNNGVVDDSQLPKDRFSAERLKGVDSTLKIQPAKLEDSAVYLCASSLGFKRWTSGPPEYNEQFFGPGTRLTVL.

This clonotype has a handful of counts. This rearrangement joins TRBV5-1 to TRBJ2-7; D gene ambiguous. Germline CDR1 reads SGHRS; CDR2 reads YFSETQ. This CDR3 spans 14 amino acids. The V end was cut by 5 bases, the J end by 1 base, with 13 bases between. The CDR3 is CASRMAPGSYEQYF. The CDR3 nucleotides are TGCGCCAGCAGAATGGCCCCAGGATCCTACGAGCAGTACTTC.

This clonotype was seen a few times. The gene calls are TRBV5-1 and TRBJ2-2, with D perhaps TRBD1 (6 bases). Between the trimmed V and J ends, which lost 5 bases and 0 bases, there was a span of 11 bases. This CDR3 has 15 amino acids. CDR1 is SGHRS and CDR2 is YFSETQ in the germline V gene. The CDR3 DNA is TGCGCCAGCAGACAGGGTCGAACGAACACCGGGGAGCTGTTTTTT. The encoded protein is CASRQGRTNTGELFF.